This T cell receptor (beta chain) was profiled in a study of blood T cell repertoires in COVID-19. In the original workflow: Reference gene primer amplification gave estimated nucleated cell counts. Using immunoSEQ multiplex PCR, the repertoire was profiled, and TCRdb retains in-frame clones only, with some absent. V, J and clone size reflect that table, while D and trimming were determined from the DNA. The table shows approximately 230,000 clones, with approximately 89% occurring only once. V was clipped by 3 bases and J by 4 bases; unmatched bases: 8. Per germline, CDR1 LNHDA and CDR2 SQIVND (reference sequence). The CDR3 length is 16 residues.

This rearrangement joins TRBV19 to TRBJ1-2, with 10 bases lining up with TRBD1. The receptor was derived from a woman in her 30s with COVID-19, enrolled during active disease. Sequenced sample: peripheral blood. CDR3 nucleotide sequence: TGTGCCAGTAGTATCCGACAGGGGGCTGGTACCTATGGCTACACCTTC. This encodes CASSIRQGAGTYGYTF.